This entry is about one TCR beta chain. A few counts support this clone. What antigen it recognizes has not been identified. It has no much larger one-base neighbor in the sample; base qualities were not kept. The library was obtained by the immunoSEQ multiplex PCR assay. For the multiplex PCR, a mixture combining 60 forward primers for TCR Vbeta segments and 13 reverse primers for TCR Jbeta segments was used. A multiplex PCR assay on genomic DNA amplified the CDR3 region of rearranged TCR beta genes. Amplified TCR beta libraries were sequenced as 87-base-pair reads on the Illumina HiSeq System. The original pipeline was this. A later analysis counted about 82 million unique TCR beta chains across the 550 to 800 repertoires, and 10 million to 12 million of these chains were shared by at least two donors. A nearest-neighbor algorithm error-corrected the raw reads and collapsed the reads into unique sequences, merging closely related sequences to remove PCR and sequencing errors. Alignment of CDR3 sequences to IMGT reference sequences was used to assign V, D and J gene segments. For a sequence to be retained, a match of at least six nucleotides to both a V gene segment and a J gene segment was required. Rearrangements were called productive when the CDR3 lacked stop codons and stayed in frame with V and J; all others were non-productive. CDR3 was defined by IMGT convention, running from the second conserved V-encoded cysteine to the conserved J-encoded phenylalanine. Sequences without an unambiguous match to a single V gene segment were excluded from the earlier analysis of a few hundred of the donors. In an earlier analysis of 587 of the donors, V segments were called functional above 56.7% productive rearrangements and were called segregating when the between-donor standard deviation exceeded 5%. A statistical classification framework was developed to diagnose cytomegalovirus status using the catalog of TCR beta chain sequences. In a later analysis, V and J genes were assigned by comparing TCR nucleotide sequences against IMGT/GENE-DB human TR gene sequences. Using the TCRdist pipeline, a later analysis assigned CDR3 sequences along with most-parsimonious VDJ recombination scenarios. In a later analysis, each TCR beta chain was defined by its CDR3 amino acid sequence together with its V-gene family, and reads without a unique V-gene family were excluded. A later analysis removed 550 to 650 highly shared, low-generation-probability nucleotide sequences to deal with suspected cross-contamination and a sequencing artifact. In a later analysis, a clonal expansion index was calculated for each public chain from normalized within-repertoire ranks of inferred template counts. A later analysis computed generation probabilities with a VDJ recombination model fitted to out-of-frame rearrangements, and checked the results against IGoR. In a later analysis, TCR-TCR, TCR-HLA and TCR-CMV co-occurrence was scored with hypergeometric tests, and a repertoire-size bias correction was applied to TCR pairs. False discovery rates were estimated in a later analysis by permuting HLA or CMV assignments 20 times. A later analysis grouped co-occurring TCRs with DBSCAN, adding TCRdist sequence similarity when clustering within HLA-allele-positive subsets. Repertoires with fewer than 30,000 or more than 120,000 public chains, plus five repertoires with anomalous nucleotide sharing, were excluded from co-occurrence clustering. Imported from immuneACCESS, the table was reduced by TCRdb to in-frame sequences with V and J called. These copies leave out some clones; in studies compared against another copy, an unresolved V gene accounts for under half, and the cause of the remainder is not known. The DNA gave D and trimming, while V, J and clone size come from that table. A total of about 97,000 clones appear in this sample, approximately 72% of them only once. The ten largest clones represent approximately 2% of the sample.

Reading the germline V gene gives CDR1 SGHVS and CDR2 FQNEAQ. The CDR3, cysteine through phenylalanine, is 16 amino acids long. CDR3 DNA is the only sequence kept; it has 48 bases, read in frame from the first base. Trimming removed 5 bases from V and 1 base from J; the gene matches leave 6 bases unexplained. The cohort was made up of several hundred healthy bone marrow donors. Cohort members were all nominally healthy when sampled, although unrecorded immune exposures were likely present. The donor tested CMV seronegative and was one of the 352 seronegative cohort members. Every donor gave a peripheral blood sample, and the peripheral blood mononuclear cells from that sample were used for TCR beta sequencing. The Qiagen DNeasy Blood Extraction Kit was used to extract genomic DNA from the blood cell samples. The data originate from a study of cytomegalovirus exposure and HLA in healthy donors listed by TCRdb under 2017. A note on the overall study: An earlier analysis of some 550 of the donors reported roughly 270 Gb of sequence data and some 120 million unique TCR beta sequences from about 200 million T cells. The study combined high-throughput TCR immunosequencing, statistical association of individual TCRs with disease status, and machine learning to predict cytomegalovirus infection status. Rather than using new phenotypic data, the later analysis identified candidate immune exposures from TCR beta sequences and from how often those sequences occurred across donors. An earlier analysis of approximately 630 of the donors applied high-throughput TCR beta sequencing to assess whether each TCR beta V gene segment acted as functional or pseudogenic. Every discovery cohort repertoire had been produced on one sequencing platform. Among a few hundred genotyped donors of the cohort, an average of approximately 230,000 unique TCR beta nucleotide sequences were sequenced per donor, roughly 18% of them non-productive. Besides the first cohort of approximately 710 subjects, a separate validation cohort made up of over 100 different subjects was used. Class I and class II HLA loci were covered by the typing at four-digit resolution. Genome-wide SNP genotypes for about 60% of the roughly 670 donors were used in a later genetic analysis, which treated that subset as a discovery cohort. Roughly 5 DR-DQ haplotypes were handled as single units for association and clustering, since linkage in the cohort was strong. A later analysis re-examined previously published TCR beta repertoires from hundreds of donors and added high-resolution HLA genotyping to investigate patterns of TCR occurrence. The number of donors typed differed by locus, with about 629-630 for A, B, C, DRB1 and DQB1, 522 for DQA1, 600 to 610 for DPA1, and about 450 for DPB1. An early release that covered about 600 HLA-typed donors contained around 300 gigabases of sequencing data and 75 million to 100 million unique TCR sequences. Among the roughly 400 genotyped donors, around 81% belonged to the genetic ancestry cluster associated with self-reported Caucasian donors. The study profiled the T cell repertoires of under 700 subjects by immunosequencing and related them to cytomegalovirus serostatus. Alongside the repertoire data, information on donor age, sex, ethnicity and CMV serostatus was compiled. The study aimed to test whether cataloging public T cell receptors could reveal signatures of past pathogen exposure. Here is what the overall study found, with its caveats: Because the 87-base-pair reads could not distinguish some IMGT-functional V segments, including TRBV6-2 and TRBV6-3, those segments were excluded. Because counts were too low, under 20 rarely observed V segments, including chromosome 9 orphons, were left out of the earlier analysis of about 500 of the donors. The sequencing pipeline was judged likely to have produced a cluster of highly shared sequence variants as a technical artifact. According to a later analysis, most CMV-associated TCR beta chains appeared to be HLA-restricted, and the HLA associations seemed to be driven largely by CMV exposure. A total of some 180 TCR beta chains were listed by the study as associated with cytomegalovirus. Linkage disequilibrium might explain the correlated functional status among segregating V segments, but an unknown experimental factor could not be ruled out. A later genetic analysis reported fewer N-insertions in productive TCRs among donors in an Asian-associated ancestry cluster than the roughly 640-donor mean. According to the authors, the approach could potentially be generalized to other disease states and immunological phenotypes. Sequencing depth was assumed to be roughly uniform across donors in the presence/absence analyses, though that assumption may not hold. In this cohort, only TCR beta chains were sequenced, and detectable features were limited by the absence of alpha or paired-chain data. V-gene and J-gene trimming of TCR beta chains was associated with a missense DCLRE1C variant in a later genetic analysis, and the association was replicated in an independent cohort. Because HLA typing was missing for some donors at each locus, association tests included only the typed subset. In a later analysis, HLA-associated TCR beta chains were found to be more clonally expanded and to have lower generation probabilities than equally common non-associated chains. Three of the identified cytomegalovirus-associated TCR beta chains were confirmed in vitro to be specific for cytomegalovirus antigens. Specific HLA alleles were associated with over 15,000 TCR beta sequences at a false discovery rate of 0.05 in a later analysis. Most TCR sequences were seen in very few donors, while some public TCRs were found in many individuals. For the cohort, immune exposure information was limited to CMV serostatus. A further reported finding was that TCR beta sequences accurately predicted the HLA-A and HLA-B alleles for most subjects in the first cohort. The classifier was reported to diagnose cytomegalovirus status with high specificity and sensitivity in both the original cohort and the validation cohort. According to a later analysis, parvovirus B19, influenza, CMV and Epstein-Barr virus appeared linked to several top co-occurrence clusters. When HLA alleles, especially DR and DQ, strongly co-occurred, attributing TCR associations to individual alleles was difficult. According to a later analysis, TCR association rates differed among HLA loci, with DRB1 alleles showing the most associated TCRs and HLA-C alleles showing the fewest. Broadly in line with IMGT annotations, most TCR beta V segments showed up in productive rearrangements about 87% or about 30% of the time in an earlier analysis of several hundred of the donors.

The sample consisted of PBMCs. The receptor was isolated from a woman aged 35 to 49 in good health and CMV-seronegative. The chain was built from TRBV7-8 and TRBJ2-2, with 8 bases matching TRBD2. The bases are TGTGCCAGCAGCCCTCGGGGGGGTCTGAACACCGGGGAGCTGTTTTTT. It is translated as CASSPRGGLNTGELFF.